The rows below give T cell receptor beta chains drawn from one sample of a study of cytomegalovirus exposure and HLA in healthy donors. Sequencing was performed with immunoSEQ multiplex PCR; in TCRdb, only in-frame clones are kept and a portion is missing. The table includes about 150,000 clones, roughly 77% detected once. The specimen was PBMCs. All receptors derive from a male donor in good health and CMV-seronegative. The CDR3 runs from the conserved cysteine through the conserved F or W. The D gene is left open where the match is weak. Clone size is shown for a subset of rows, as once, few, many or a class of expanded clone.

D	V	J	size	DNA	CDR3
NA	TRBV7-9	TRBJ2-3	NA	TGTGCCAGCAGCGACAGCGACACCACAGATACGCAGTATTTT	CASSDSDTTDTQYF
NA	TRBV5-5	TRBJ1-1	NA	TGTGCCAGCAGCTTTGTCGGGGGGCTAAGCACTGAAGCTTTCTTT	CASSFVGGLSTEAFF
NA	TRBV25-1	TRBJ1-3	NA	TGTGCCAGCAGTTCTCCTTGGGGTGCGGGGGCGGAGGGAAACACCATATATTTT	CASSSPWGAGAEGNTIYF
TRBD2	TRBV7-6	TRBJ2-7	NA	TGTGCCAGCAGCCCCGGGACTAGCGGGGGGTGGGAGCAGTACTTC	CASSPGTSGGWEQYF
NA	TRBV6-5	TRBJ2-5	few	TGTGCCAGCAGTTACTCGCCTAGCAAAGAGACCCAGTACTTC	CASSYSPSKETQYF
NA	TRBV5-5	TRBJ2-1	NA	TGTGCCAGCAGCCAGACCACTAAGGAGTTCTTC	CASSQTTKEFF
TRBD2	TRBV29-1	TRBJ2-7	NA	TGCAGCGTCGCCAGGACTAGCGGGAGCGACGAGCAGTACTTC	CSVARTSGSDEQYF
TRBD1	TRBV9	TRBJ2-1	NA	TGTGCCAGCAGCCCATGGAGGGACAGGGGCCGAGAGCAGTTCTTC	CASSPWRDRGREQFF
NA	TRBV7-9	TRBJ2-2	few	TGTGCCAGCAGCAAGGACACGACCATCCCCGGGGAGCTGTTTTTT	CASSKDTTIPGELFF
NA	TRBV9	TRBJ2-1	NA	TGTGCCAGCAGCGTAGTGTCAGGAGGTGAGCAGTTCTTC	CASSVVSGGEQFF
TRBD1	TRBV27	TRBJ1-5	NA	TGTGCCAGCAGTTCCCTAGACAGGGCATATCAGCCCCAGCATTTT	CASSSLDRAYQPQHF
TRBD1	TRBV4-2	TRBJ2-7	NA	TGTGCCAGCAGCCAGTGGACAGGCCAGCAGTACTTC	CASSQWTGQQYF
NA	TRBV11-2	TRBJ2-1	NA	TGTGCCAGCAGTGGACACCCGGACTACAATGAGCAGTTCTTC	CASSGHPDYNEQFF
TRBD1	TRBV15	TRBJ1-4	NA	TGTGCCACCAGCAGTTTTCAGGGGGCTCATGAAAAACTGTTTTTT	CATSSFQGAHEKLFF
NA	TRBV7-8	TRBJ1-2	NA	TGTGCCAGCAGCTCGCAGGTTCCAGTGGATGGCTACACCTTC	CASSSQVPVDGYTF
NA	TRBV9	TRBJ1-1	NA	TGTGCCAGCAGCGTCGGGGTGGACACTGAAGCTTTCTTT	CASSVGVDTEAFF
TRBD1	TRBV11-3	TRBJ2-6	few	TGTGCCAGCAGCCCCCCGACAGGGCCTGGGGCCAACGGCCTGACTTTC	CASSPPTGPGANGLTF
NA	TRBV4-1	TRBJ2-1	NA	TGCGCCAGCAGCCAGACAACTAGCTCCGACTACAATGAGCAGTTCTTC	CASSQTTSSDYNEQFF
TRBD1	TRBV9	TRBJ1-6	NA	TGTGCCAGCAGCGTGGGTACAGGGGATAGGGCCTTTTCACCCCTCCACTTT	CASSVGTGDRAFSPLHF
TRBD1	TRBV18	TRBJ1-1	NA	TGTGCCAGCTCACCAAGGTCACAGGGGGCGGGTGAAGCTTTCTTT	CASSPRSQGAGEAFF
TRBD2	TRBV6-6	TRBJ2-1	once	TGTGCCAGCAGTCAGCCCCCCGGGACTAGCAATGAGCAGTTCTTC	CASSQPPGTSNEQFF
TRBD2	TRBV10-2	TRBJ2-3	NA	TGCGCCAGCAGTCCTACTAGCGGGAGTACAGATACGCAGTATTTT	CASSPTSGSTDTQYF